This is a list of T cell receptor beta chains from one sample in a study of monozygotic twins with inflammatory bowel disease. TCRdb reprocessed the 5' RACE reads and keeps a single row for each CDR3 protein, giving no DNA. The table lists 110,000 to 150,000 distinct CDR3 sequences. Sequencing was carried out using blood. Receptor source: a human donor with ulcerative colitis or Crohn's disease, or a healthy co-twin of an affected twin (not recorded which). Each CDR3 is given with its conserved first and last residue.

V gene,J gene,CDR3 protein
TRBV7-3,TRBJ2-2,CASSKGLNTGELFF
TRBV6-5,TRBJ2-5,CASSYNRIQETQYF
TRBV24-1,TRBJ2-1,CATSDSGLAMNNEQFF
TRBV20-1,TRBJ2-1,CSTPATSYNEQFF
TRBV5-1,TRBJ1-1,CASMRQSNTEAFF
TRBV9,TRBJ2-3,CASSVFWQGADTQYF
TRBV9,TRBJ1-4,CASSVNSEKGKLFF
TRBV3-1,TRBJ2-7,CASSYFLVDSYEQYF
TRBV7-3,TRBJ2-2,CASGLPTGELFF
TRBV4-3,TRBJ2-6,CASSQESINALGANVLTF
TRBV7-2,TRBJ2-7,CASSLRSGPSSYEQYF
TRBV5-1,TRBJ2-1,CASSLGFGLAGLYNEQFF
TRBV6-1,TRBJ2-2,CASSEALAQTTGELFF
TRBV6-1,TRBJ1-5,CASRGGGSSNQPQHF
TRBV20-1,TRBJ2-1,CSACPGQNSATSEFF
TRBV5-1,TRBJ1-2,CASSLASSPGQGAAYGYTF
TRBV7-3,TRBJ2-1,CASSLISGSYNEQFF
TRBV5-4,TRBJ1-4,CASSLDRPNEKLFF
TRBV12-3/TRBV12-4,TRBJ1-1,CASSFDRTYTEAFF
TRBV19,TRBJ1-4,CASNPTGGTEKLFF
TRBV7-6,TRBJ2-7,CASSLLWGQGNYEQYF
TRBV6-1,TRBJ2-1,CASRGLVDNEQFF
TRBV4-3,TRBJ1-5,CASSRGLRQPQHF
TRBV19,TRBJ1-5,CASSYDRHNQPQHF
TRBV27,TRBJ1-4,CASSLSTGGGREKLFF
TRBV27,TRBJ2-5,CASRKHDQETQYF
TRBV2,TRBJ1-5,CASSFIQGFNQPQHF
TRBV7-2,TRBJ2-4,CASSLASGKNIQYF
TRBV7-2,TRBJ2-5,CASSSRPAPETQYF
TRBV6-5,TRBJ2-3,CASSYSTGTPTDTQYF
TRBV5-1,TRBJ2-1,CASSLELAGGYNEQFF
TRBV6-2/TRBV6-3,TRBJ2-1,CASSYDTYNEQFF